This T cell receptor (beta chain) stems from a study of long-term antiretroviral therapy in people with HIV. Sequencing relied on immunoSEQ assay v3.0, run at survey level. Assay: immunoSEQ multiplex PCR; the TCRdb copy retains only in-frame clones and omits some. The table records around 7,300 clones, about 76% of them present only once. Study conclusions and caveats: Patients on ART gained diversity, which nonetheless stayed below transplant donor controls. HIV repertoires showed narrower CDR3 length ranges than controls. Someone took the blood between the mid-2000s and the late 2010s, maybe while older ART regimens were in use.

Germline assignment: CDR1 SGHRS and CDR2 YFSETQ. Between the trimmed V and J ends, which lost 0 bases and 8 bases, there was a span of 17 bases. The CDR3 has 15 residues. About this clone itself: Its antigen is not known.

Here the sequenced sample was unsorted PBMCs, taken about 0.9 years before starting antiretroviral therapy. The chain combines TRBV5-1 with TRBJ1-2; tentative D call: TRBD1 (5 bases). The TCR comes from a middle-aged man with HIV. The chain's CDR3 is CASSLDGHPSQGYTF. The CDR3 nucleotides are TGCGCCAGCAGCTTGGACGGACATCCGTCGCAGGGCTACACCTTC.